This passage covers 9 T cell receptor beta chains from one sample sequenced in a study of T-cell memory formation after mild COVID-19. Each CDR3 protein is one row after TCRdb ran MiXCR on the 5' RACE reads. This sample carries 450,000 to 700,000 distinct CDR3 sequences, around 17% of them seen once, and the ten largest clones take around 12%. Input material: PBMCs or a T cell subset sorted from them (not recorded which). These receptors originate from an adult woman who had mild COVID-19 (a few samples of this study predate the infection). Cell type and time point are not known.

The table lists this clonotype with a few counts. The gene calls are TRBV20-1 and TRBJ2-5, with 11 nucleotides matching TRBD2. CDR1 is DFQATT, CDR2 SNEGSKA, per germline (reference sequence). Trimming cost V 3 bases and J 5 bases; bases outside gene matches: 14. There are 17 residues in the CDR3. The DNA of the CDR3 is TGCAGTGCTAGGACGACTAGCGGGGACACCTTTGGGGAGACCCAGTACTTC. Its translation is CSARTTSGDTFGETQYF.

The sample holds a few counts of this clonotype. The chain combines TRBV28 with TRBJ1-1, with no clear D. The CDR3 sequence is 14 residues long. Germline assignment: CDR1 MDHEN and CDR2 SYDVKM. Trimming cost V 3 bases and J 2 bases, with 10 bases left between them. The CDR3 sequence is CASSFLQSNTEAFF. CDR3 coding DNA: TGTGCCAGCAGTTTCCTACAGAGTAACACTGAAGCTTTCTTT.

This rearrangement joins TRBV2 to TRBJ2-1; 7 bases are shared with TRBD2. After removal of 6 bases from V and 4 bases from J, the junction contained 6 bases not matched to a gene. This CDR3 spans 14 amino acids. Germline V gives CDR1 SNHLY, CDR2 FYNNEI. The CDR3 is CASRPSGPYNEQFF. For the CDR3, the DNA is TGTGCCAGCAGACCTAGCGGACCATACAATGAGCAGTTCTTC.

The rearrangement joins TRBV12-3 or TRBV12-4 to TRBJ2-6; tentatively, D is TRBD1 (6 bases). The CDR3 extends over 13 amino acids. The CDR3 sequence: CATGGTGANVLTF. For the CDR3, the DNA is TGTGCTACTGGGGGCACTGGGGCCAACGTCCTGACTTTC.

This sequence joins TRBV27 and TRBJ2-3; D possibly matches TRBD1 or TRBD2 (5 bases each). From germline, CDR1 is MNHEY and CDR2 SMNVEV (reference sequence). This CDR3 comprises 15 residues. Trimming cost V 7 bases and J 5 bases, with 19 bases left between them. The CDR3 region has the DNA TGTGCCAGCACCCATTTGGGGCCAGGGAGAGATACGCAGTATTTT. Amino acid sequence: CASTHLGPGRDTQYF.

This clonotype was seen a few times. This chain connects TRBV6-2 or TRBV6-3 to TRBJ2-1, with 11 positions matching TRBD2. Germline V gene lookup returns CDR1 MNHEY and CDR2 SVGEGT. The CDR3 loop spans 17 amino acids. Trimming cost V 0 bases and J 6 bases; bases outside gene matches: 7. The CDR3 DNA is TGTGCCAGCAGTTACTCGAAGACTAGCGGGAAGGGCAATGAGCAGTTCTTC. Translation: CASSYSKTSGKGNEQFF.

The rearrangement links TRBV5-1 to TRBJ2-1; a possible D gene is TRBD2 (6 bases). The CDR3 covers 15 residues. The germline gives CDR1 SGHRS, CDR2 YFSETQ. V dropped 1 base and J dropped 9 bases, with 17 bases sitting between them. In DNA form, the CDR3 reads TGCGCCAGCAGCTTGACCGGGGCAGCGGGTGTTGAGCAGTTCTTC. Translating it yields CASSLTGAAGVEQFF.

The gene calls are TRBV11-3 and TRBJ2-1; D ambiguous. V gave up 0 bases and J gave up 12 bases, with 15 bases separating them. The V gene's germline CDR1 is SGHNT and CDR2 YENEEA. CDR3 length equals 14 residues. CDR3 region: CASSLDLQQDGQFF. CDR3 nucleotide sequence: TGTGCCAGCAGCTTAGATCTACAGCAGGATGGGCAGTTCTTC.

This clonotype was recorded once. This chain links TRBV19 with TRBJ1-5; D is possibly TRBD1 (5 bases). The CDR3 extends over 16 amino acids. CDR1 and CDR2 from the germline V gene are LNHDA and SQIVND (reference sequence). The germline V and J ends were trimmed by 7 bases and 3 bases, with 19 bases remaining between them. For the CDR3, the DNA is TGTGCCAGTAATCCCCTGGGGGTTTTGGACAATCAGCCCCAGCATTTT. This sequence encodes CASNPLGVLDNQPQHF.